This TCR beta chain was recovered during a study of immune evolution from preneoplasia to lung adenocarcinoma. Study-wide background: HLA loss of heterozygosity: 5.5% to 8.5% AIS, 15% MIA, over 25% ADC, none AAH. Points from the study as a whole: KRAS-mutant nodules had the highest T cell clonality. Later-stage lesions seemingly showed higher T cell density and diversity than normal lung.

Turning to this clone: Its antigen remains unidentified. Compared with germline, one end of the junction differs, possibly owing to a read error.

Germline CDR1 reads SEHNR; CDR2 reads FQNEAQ (reference sequence). The CDR3 contains 15 residues. Libraries were prepared by immunoSEQ multiplex PCR; TCRdb keeps only in-frame clonotypes and omits some of them. The repertoire includes 8,000 to 9,500 clones, around 73% of them detected once, and 9% to 9.5% sits in the top ten. This chain connects TRBV7-9 to TRBJ2-2; 7 positions agree with TRBD2. The source material was FFPE minimally invasive lung adenocarcinoma tissue. The TCR comes from a donor of 70 years or more with lung adenocarcinoma. CDR3 coding DNA: TGTGCCAGCAGCTCCCCGCAGGGTTTGGGCGGGGGGCTGTTTTTT. Its protein product is CASSSPQGLGGGLFF.